The 19 T cell receptor beta chains listed next were all sequenced from one sample in a study of OX40 agonist ivuxolimab in advanced cancers. Sequenced by immunoSEQ multiplex PCR; TCRdb stores in-frame clones only, minus some. The data show 68,000 or so clones, 91% seen once. The sequenced sample was CD4+ or CD8+ T cells sorted from blood, obtained in a trial of the OX40 agonist ivuxolimab. The receptors here all came from an adult with an advanced solid tumor such as melanoma, head and neck, liver or kidney cancer.

J is TRBJ2-1 and V is TRBV27; TRBD2 agrees at 11 bases. The germline gives CDR1 MNHEY, CDR2 SMNVEV (reference sequence). Trimming took 5 bases from V and 3 from J; bases not matched to a gene: 3. This CDR3 comprises 15 residues. This chain's CDR3 is CASSKTSGGYNEQFF. The CDR3 DNA is TGTGCCAGCAGTAAAACTAGCGGGGGCTACAATGAGCAGTTCTTC.

Notes on this clone: An end of the junction does not agree with germline; a read error may underlie this. The chain links TRBV18 to TRBJ2-7; 7 bases fit TRBD2. CDR1 is KGHSH and CDR2 is LQKENI in the germline V gene. There are 15 residues in the CDR3. The CDR3 spells CASPPGAGRDYEQYF. The CDR3 coding sequence is TGTGCCAGCCCACCTGGAGCGGGGCGAGACTACGAGCAGTACTTC.

The rearrangement links TRBV7-3 to TRBJ2-3; 7 nucleotides align to TRBD2. J gave up 5 bases and V 2 bases, and 7 bases lay outside the gene matches. Germline CDR1 and CDR2: SGHTA and FQGTGA. The CDR3 is made up of 15 amino acids. CDR3 amino acids: CASSLGGTGGDTQYF. The CDR3 DNA reads as TGTGCCAGCAGCTTAGGCGGTACGGGGGGAGATACGCAGTATTTT.

V and J are TRBV10-2 and TRBJ2-7, with D maybe TRBD1 (6 bases). Germline CDR1 is WSHSY and CDR2 is SAAADI. Trimming removed 6 bases at V and 5 bases at J, with 14 bases between. The CDR3 runs 13 residues. The chain's CDR3 is CASRVAQGNEQYF. The DNA of the CDR3 is TGCGCCAGCAGAGTTGCGCAGGGGAACGAGCAGTACTTC.

The rearrangement links TRBV10-2 to TRBJ2-7; D is possibly TRBD2 (5 bases). The germline gives CDR1 WSHSY, CDR2 SAAADI. V dropped 4 bases and J dropped 3 bases, with 10 bases sitting between them. The CDR3 extends over 13 amino acids. The chain's CDR3 is CASSVAFSYEQYF. CDR3 coding DNA: TGCGCCAGCAGTGTAGCGTTTAGCTACGAGCAGTACTTC.

The V and J genes are TRBV11-2 and TRBJ2-1; possible D gene TRBD2, 6 bases. V lost 2 bases and J 9 bases, leaving 20 bases between the germline ends. Germline CDR1 reads SGHAT; CDR2 reads FQNNGV. The length of the CDR3 is 16 residues. The CDR3 protein is CASSLIGSPLGGEQFF. The CDR3 DNA follows: TGTGCCAGCAGCTTAATCGGCAGTCCGTTGGGGGGTGAGCAGTTCTTC.

This sequence joins TRBV5-1 and TRBJ2-1; D may be TRBD1 or TRBD2 (6 bases each). V gave up 0 bases and J gave up 5 bases, with 15 bases separating them. From germline, CDR1 is SGHRS and CDR2 YFSETQ. The CDR3 is 16 amino acids. The DNA for the CDR3 is TGCGCCAGCAGCTTGGTAGGGGGGCTGAGGGACAATGAGCAGTTCTTC. Its translation: CASSLVGGLRDNEQFF.

The gene calls are TRBV18 and TRBJ1-5, with D possibly being TRBD1 (5 bases). Trimming took off 4 bases at V and 6 bases at J, with 16 bases between the two ends. The germline CDR1 and CDR2 sequences are KGHSH and LQKENI. The length of the CDR3 is 15 residues. CDR3 in DNA: TGTGCCAGCTCACGAGAATGGGGAAGGGGTCAGCCCCAGCATTTT. This encodes CASSREWGRGQPQHF.

This sequence joins TRBV10-3 and TRBJ1-2, with no clear D. The CDR3 contains 14 residues. The V and J ends lost 0 bases and 4 bases respectively, with 9 bases between them. Germline-derived CDR1 and CDR2 are ENHRY and SYGVKD. This CDR3 is CAISESRSSYGYTF. CDR3 DNA sequence: TGTGCCATCAGTGAGTCGAGATCCAGCTATGGCTACACCTTC.

The CDR3 DNA reads as TGTGCCAGCAGCTTGTTTACGGCTAGCACAGATACGCAGTATTTT. Its protein is CASSLFTASTDTQYF. The chain couples TRBV5-4 to TRBJ2-3; D is unclear. The V gene lost 1 base and the J gene lost 0 bases, with 9 bases spanning the gap. CDR3 size: 15 residues. The germline V gene has CDR1 SGHNT and CDR2 YYREEE (reference sequence).

The chain has TRBV12-5 and TRBJ2-1; tentatively, D is TRBD1 (6 bases). Trimming removed 7 bases at V and 16 bases at J, with 29 bases between. There are 15 residues in the CDR3. CDR1 and CDR2 from the germline V gene are LGHNT and FRNRAP. CDR3 loop: CASAAPQGHTPVHFF. CDR3 DNA: TGTGCTAGTGCCGCCCCTCAGGGACACACTCCCGTGCATTTCTTC.

The chain combines TRBV15 with TRBJ1-2; D unclear. CDR1 and CDR2 from the germline V gene are LNHNV and YYDKDF (reference sequence). V shed 0 bases and J shed 4 bases, with 6 bases lying between them. The CDR3 loop spans 13 amino acids. The CDR3 sequence: CATSRDKGYGYTF. DNA of the CDR3: TGTGCCACCAGCAGAGATAAAGGCTATGGCTACACCTTC.

The genes are TRBV19 and TRBJ1-5; D perhaps matches TRBD1 (6 bases). Germline CDR1 is LNHDA and CDR2 is SQIVND (reference sequence). There are 13 residues in the CDR3. Between the trimmed V and J ends, which lost 3 bases and 4 bases, there was a span of 7 bases. In nucleotides, the CDR3 is TGTGCCAGTAGTATGCAGGGGAATCAGCCCCAGCATTTT. Amino acids: CASSMQGNQPQHF.

This chain joins TRBV30 and TRBJ1-1; D call uncertain. Trimming stripped 0 bases from V and 8 bases from J, with 16 bases between. Per germline, CDR1 GTSNPN and CDR2 SVGIG (reference sequence). The CDR3 length is 14 residues. CDR3 sequence reads: CAWSVLLDSGEAFF. The CDR3 nucleotides read TGTGCCTGGAGTGTACTTTTGGATTCCGGGGAAGCTTTCTTT.

The rearrangement links TRBV9 to TRBJ2-5, with 8 bases that match TRBD2. The V and J ends lost 0 bases and 4 bases, in that order; junction bases with no gene match: 8. The CDR3 length is 16 residues. Per germline, CDR1 SGDLS and CDR2 YYNGEE. The DNA for the CDR3 is TGTGCCAGCAGCGTAGGAAACGGGGGGGCAGGAGAGACCCAGTACTTC. Translation gives CASSVGNGGAGETQYF.

The chain uses TRBV6-1 and TRBJ1-2; maybe TRBD1 (5 bases). The CDR3 runs to 12 residues. Germline CDR1 and CDR2: MNHNS and SASEGT. V gave up 4 bases and J gave up 7 bases, with 10 bases separating them. The CDR3 here is CASSAGGVGYTF. The CDR3 DNA is TGTGCCAGCAGTGCGGGGGGGGTTGGCTACACCTTC.

The sample holds one count of this clone. This chain connects TRBV25-1 to TRBJ1-3; D is unresolved. Germline V gene data show CDR1 as MGHDK and CDR2 as SYGVNS. Trimming stripped 8 bases from V and 10 bases from J, with 15 bases between. This CDR3 comprises 12 residues. Here the CDR3 reads CASGQIVGTIYF. DNA of the CDR3: TGTGCCAGCGGCCAAATTGTCGGGACCATATATTTT.

The gene calls are TRBV2 and TRBJ2-5; D gene uncertain. V shed 11 bases and J shed 7 bases, with 17 bases lying between them. Germline V gene lookup returns CDR1 SNHLY and CDR2 FYNNEI. The CDR3 runs 12 residues. The CDR3 DNA is TGTGCCGGAAGACTGAGTTTCGGGACCCAGTACTTC. It yields the protein CAGRLSFGTQYF.

The chain employs TRBV5-1 and TRBJ2-7; 12 nucleotides match TRBD2. The CDR3 sequence is 15 residues long. Germline CDR1 is SGHRS and CDR2 is YFSETQ. With V trimmed by 4 bases and J by 2 bases, 4 bases remained unmatched. The DNA of the CDR3 is TGCGCCAGCAGCCCACGACTAGCGGGGGCCTACGAGCAGTACTTC. Translation: CASSPRLAGAYEQYF.